These 29 T cell receptor beta chains share one sample of origin, sequenced in a study of CD8+CD57+ T cells in acquired aplastic anemia. According to the study, genomic DNA was the template for TCR beta VDJ and CDR3 profiling. TCRdb recomputed calls from the reads with MiXCR, one row per CDR3 protein. The table has approximately 300,000 distinct CDR3 sequences, 56% seen once. Previously, flow cytometry had revealed CD8+CD57+ cell expansion in the patients chosen for sequencing. The sample was sorted CD4+, CD8+, or CD8+CD57+ T cells (not recorded which) from PBMCs. The receptors originated from a human donor with aplastic anemia.

This chain joins TRBV9 and TRBJ2-7, with D unresolved. The CDR3 is made up of 12 amino acids. Trimming stripped 4 bases from V and 6 bases from J, with 11 bases between. Germline CDR1 and CDR2: SGDLS and YYNGEE. Here the CDR3 reads CASSPPSLEQYF. Written as DNA, the CDR3 is TGTGCCAGCAGCCCTCCGTCGCTCGAGCAGTACTTC. Full variable domain (remainder filled in from reference TRBV9 and TRBJ2-7): DSGVTQTPKHLITATGQRVTLRCSPRSGDLSVYWYQQSLDQGLQFLIQYYNGEERAKGNILERFSAQQFPDLHSELNLSSLELGDSALYFCASSPPSLEQYFGPGTRLTVT.

Details on this clonotype: A junction end diverges from the germline sequence, so it may reflect a read error. This rearrangement joins TRBV7-6 to TRBJ2-7, with 7 bases identical to TRBD1. In germline, CDR1 is SGHVS, CDR2 FNYEAQ. This CDR3 is 12 amino acids long. The CDR3: CASSSPPGQQCF. The CDR3 DNA reads as TGCGCCAGCAGCTCGCCTCCGGGACAGCAGTGCTTC.

In its sample, this clonotype was seen a few times. V usage is TRBV3-1 and J usage is TRBJ1-3; TRBD1 aligns across 7 bases. The CDR3 runs 14 residues. V shed 5 bases, J shed 4 bases, and the junction held 5 bases outside the gene matches. The germline V gene encodes CDR1 LGHDT and CDR2 YNNKEL (reference sequence). The CDR3 sequence: CASSYRGLGNTIYF. In DNA form, the CDR3 reads TGTGCCAGCAGCTACAGGGGCCTCGGAAACACCATATATTTT.

The rearrangement links TRBV7-8 to TRBJ2-1; 7 positions match TRBD1. The J segment lost 5 bases and the V segment lost 5 bases, leaving 3 bases of the junction unmatched. Germline V lookup: CDR1 SGHVS, CDR2 FQNEAQ. The CDR3 spans 13 residues. CDR3 loop: CASSKGQDNEQFF. The CDR3 bases are TGTGCCAGCAGCAAAGGACAGGACAATGAGCAGTTCTTC.

The chain combines TRBV20-1 with TRBJ1-1, with 7 positions matching TRBD1. Germline trimming cut 6 bases from V and 1 base from J; bases unmatched to any gene: 8. Germline CDR1 is DFQATT and CDR2 is SNEGSKA (reference sequence). The CDR3 is 14 amino acids. This CDR3 is CSASGDSTNTEAFF. The CDR3 DNA sequence: TGCAGTGCCTCCGGGGACAGCACGAACACTGAAGCTTTCTTT.

The chain recombines TRBV2 with TRBJ2-7, with 9 bases fitting TRBD1. The J segment lost 3 bases and the V segment lost 6 bases, leaving 15 bases of the junction unmatched. The CDR3 is 17 amino acids. Germline-derived CDR1 and CDR2 are SNHLY and FYNNEI. The CDR3 is CASRERRTGAEFYEQYF. CDR3 coding DNA: TGTGCCAGCAGGGAACGACGGACAGGGGCCGAATTCTACGAGCAGTACTTC.

Note on this clonotype: Relative to the germline gene, one junction end is altered; a read error may explain this. The chain carries TRBV25-1 and TRBJ1-3; TRBD1 is a possible D gene (5 bases). CDR1 is MGHDK, CDR2 SYGVNS, per germline. The CDR3 runs 14 residues. The CDR3 region is CASSVGVKGNTIYF. The CDR3, as DNA: TGTGCCAGCAGTGTAGGGGTGAAAGGAAACACCATATACTTT.

Comment on this clonotype: A much larger clonotype is one base distant, so this may be a read error. The V gene is TRBV12-3 or TRBV12-4, the J gene TRBJ2-1; TRBD1 is a possible D gene (7 bases). The CDR3 totals 15 residues. The CDR3 loop reads CASSLQGGSYSEQFF. The CDR3 DNA is TGTGCCAGCAGTTTACAGGGGGGCTCCTACAGTGAGCAGTTCTTC.

The table lists this clonotype with many counts. The chain couples TRBV7-9 to TRBJ2-6; unclear D gene. The CDR3 loop spans 13 amino acids. Germline CDR1 SEHNR, CDR2 FQNEAQ (reference sequence). V lost 0 bases and J lost 10, with 7 bases in between. CDR3 DNA: TGTGCCAGCAGCTTAGCCACACAAAACGTCCTGACTTTC. The encoded protein is CASSLATQNVLTF.

A few counts support this clonotype. The gene calls are TRBV2 and TRBJ1-3; D ambiguous. Germline V lookup: CDR1 SNHLY, CDR2 FYNNEI. The CDR3 covers 13 residues. V was clipped by 3 bases and J by 7 bases, with 10 bases between them. The CDR3 here is CASSDDSDNTIYF. The CDR3 nucleotides read TGTGCCAGCAGTGATGATTCTGATAACACCATATATTTT.

A few counts support this clonotype. The genes are TRBV7-8 and TRBJ2-7; possible D gene TRBD2, 6 bases. V gave up 0 bases and J gave up 9 bases, with 12 bases separating them. From germline, CDR1 is SGHVS and CDR2 FQNEAQ. This CDR3 contains 13 residues. In nucleotides, the CDR3 is TGTGCCAGCAGCTTAGCGGGGAGGCCCGGGCAGTACTTC. It translates to CASSLAGRPGQYF.

This clonotype was detected ten times or more. The V call is TRBV9, the J call TRBJ1-1; 7 bases match TRBD1. V gave up 6 bases and J gave up 1 base; unmatched junction bases: 0. Germline V gene data show CDR1 as SGDLS and CDR2 as YYNGEE. This CDR3 spans 12 amino acids. CDR3 coding DNA: TGTGCCAGCAAGGGGGCGAACACTGAAGCTTTCTTT. Amino acid sequence: CASKGANTEAFF. The full variable domain, completed using reference TRBV9 and TRBJ1-1, is DSGVTQTPKHLITATGQRVTLRCSPRSGDLSVYWYQQSLDQGLQFLIQYYNGEERAKGNILERFSAQQFPDLHSELNLSSLELGDSALYFCASKGANTEAFFGQGTRLTVV.

This clonotype came up a few times. The gene calls are TRBV24-1 and TRBJ2-3; TRBD2 matches at 12 bases. The CDR3 loop spans 15 amino acids. V was pared by 7 bases and J by 6 bases, with 7 bases of the junction left unmatched. Per germline, CDR1 KGHDR and CDR2 SFDVKD. CDR3 residues: CATSLAGGMTDTQYF. Here the CDR3 DNA reads TGTGCCACCAGCCTAGCGGGAGGGATGACGGATACGCAGTATTTT.

The chain uses TRBV19 and TRBJ1-5; weak D call: TRBD1 (6 bases). The germline V and J ends were trimmed by 4 bases and 3 bases, with 13 bases remaining between them. Germline CDR1 reads LNHDA; CDR2 reads SQIVND (reference sequence). CDR3 length: 15 amino acids. Written as DNA, the CDR3 is TGTGCCAGTAGTAGAGGGGGACAAGACAATCAGCCCCAGCATTTT. Translated, it gives CASSRGGQDNQPQHF.

V gene TRBV10-3 combines with J gene TRBJ1-1, with 8 bases matching TRBD1. CDR3 length equals 14 residues. V dropped 4 bases and J dropped 6; count of bases not matched to a gene: 7. CDR1 and CDR2 (germline): ENHRY, SYGVKD. The CDR3 nucleotides read TGTGCCATCAGTGCCCGAGACAGGGGACCTGAAGCTTTCTTT. It encodes CAISARDRGPEAFF.

This clonotype turned up a few times. The chain uses TRBV10-2 and TRBJ1-1, with D hard to call. The CDR3 length is 11 residues. V gave up 2 bases and J gave up 8 bases, with 6 bases separating them. The germline gives CDR1 WSHSY, CDR2 SAAADI. Written as DNA, the CDR3 is TGCGCCAGCAGTGAGGTGGGAGAAGCTTTCTTT. This encodes CASSEVGEAFF.

This clonotype has at least ten counts. J is TRBJ1-6 and V is TRBV6-5, with 8 bases aligning to TRBD1. Germline values: CDR1 MNHEY, CDR2 SVGAGI. The J segment lost 3 bases and the V segment lost 4 bases, leaving 8 bases of the junction unmatched. The length of the CDR3 is 17 residues. DNA of the CDR3: TGTGCCAGCAGTTTCAACAGGGGGGGAATCTATAATTCACCCCTCCACTTT. Its protein is CASSFNRGGIYNSPLHF.

Comment on this clonotype: Here the CDR3 omits its conserved ending phenylalanine or tryptophan, so a read error is the likely source. The limits of the CDR3 on the DNA are not certain, so only TCRdb's listed CDR3 is given. J is TRBJ1-6 and V is TRBV2. The V gene's germline CDR1 is SNHLY and CDR2 FYNNEI. Both ends counted, the CDR3 spans 8 residues. The CDR3 sequence is CASSGAFS.

The chain has TRBV7-8 and TRBJ2-5, with D uncertain. V lost 5 bases, J lost 1 base, and 14 bases lay in between. This CDR3 contains 15 residues. CDR1 and CDR2 from the germline V gene are SGHVS and FQNEAQ. The CDR3 region is CASSQTPRSQETQYF. CDR3 DNA sequence: TGTGCCAGCAGCCAAACCCCGAGGAGCCAAGAGACCCAGTACTTC.

This clonotype was observed a single time. A much more abundant neighbour one base away suggests this may be a read error. The genes are TRBV20-1 and TRBJ2-1; 8 bases are a match to TRBD2. Germline V gene sequence: CDR1 DFQATT, CDR2 SNEGSKA (reference sequence). The length of the CDR3 is 13 residues. The DNA for the CDR3 is TGCAGTGCTTCAGCGGGAGACTACAATGGGCAGTTCTTC. It is translated as CSASAGDYNGQFF.

This clonotype was seen just once. The V and J genes are TRBV24-1 and TRBJ1-2, with D tentatively TRBD1 (6 bases). The CDR3 has 17 amino acids. The germline V gene has CDR1 KGHDR and CDR2 SFDVKD. Trimming took 2 bases from V and 4 from J, leaving 19 bases between them. The CDR3 DNA is TGTGCCACCAGTGATTACAGGGCCCTTAAGGAAGTCTATGGCTACACCTTC. Its translation: CATSDYRALKEVYGYTF.

The chain carries TRBV20-1 and TRBJ2-7; 10 bases line up with TRBD1. The CDR3 extends over 13 amino acids. The V segment lost 6 bases and the J segment 4 bases; nucleotides outside the gene matches: 6. The germline V gene encodes CDR1 DFQATT and CDR2 SNEGSKA (reference sequence). The CDR3, as DNA: TGCAGTGCCATACGGGACAGGGGATACGAGCAGTACTTC. This gives the protein CSAIRDRGYEQYF.

J is TRBJ2-3 and V is TRBV7-8, with 9 bases that match TRBD2. The CDR3 loop spans 15 amino acids. Germline V gene data show CDR1 as SGHVS and CDR2 as FQNEAQ. The V segment lost 4 bases and the J segment 6 bases; nucleotides outside the gene matches: 8. As DNA, the CDR3 is TGTGCCAGCAGCTACGCGGGGCGGGGGGGGGATACGCAGTATTTT. This codes for CASSYAGRGGDTQYF.

The chain couples TRBV5-1 to TRBJ2-7, with a possible D match to TRBD2 (7 bases). Trimming pared 4 bases from V and 0 bases from J, leaving 20 bases between. Germline V lookup: CDR1 SGHRS, CDR2 YFSETQ. This CDR3 is built from 17 residues. The CDR3 nucleotides read TGCGCCAGCAGCGGGGGGCTAGCGGACCCGTCCTCCTACGAGCAGTACTTC. Protein product: CASSGGLADPSSYEQYF.

This clonotype appeared many times. The chain combines TRBV20-1 with TRBJ2-3; 7 bases agree with TRBD2. The CDR3 is 16 residues long. CDR1 is DFQATT, CDR2 SNEGSKA, per germline (reference sequence). V lost 3 bases, J lost 2 bases, and 11 bases stayed unmatched. CDR3 amino acids: CSASGGSVTITDTQYF. The CDR3 DNA sequence: TGCAGTGCTAGCGGCGGGAGCGTTACGATCACAGATACGCAGTATTTT.

This clonotype has more than one count but fewer than ten. The chain has TRBV20-1 and TRBJ2-7; possibly TRBD1 for D (6 bases). V lost 6 bases to trimming and J lost 6 bases, with 27 bases between them. This CDR3 has 16 amino acids. Germline assignment: CDR1 DFQATT and CDR2 SNEGSKA (reference sequence). DNA for the CDR3: TGCAGTGCCCTTATACCCGAAGGGGTGCAGGGGACCGAGCAGTACTTC. Translated: CSALIPEGVQGTEQYF.

The chain uses TRBV7-9 and TRBJ2-1; TRBD1 aligns across 9 bases. The germline gives CDR1 SEHNR, CDR2 FQNEAQ (reference sequence). V lost 1 base and J lost 3; bases outside the gene matches: 10. The length of the CDR3 is 18 residues. CDR3 sequence (DNA): TGTGCCAGCAGCTTAGGACAGGGGGGCGATAATAGCTACAATGAGCAGTTCTTC. Its translation is CASSLGQGGDNSYNEQFF.

This clonotype was picked up one time. The rearrangement links TRBV10-3 to TRBJ1-2; 7 positions match TRBD1. The germline V gene has CDR1 ENHRY and CDR2 SYGVKD. The CDR3 has 16 amino acids. V lost 0 bases and J lost 5; bases outside the gene matches: 9. The CDR3 protein is CAISESARGGQYGYTF. The CDR3 region has the DNA TGTGCCATCAGTGAGTCTGCCAGGGGGGGGCAATATGGCTACACCTTC.

This clonotype was seen repeatedly, ten times or more. This chain links TRBV2 with TRBJ1-1, with TRBD1 matching 7 bases. The CDR3 is 15 residues long. The V segment lost 6 bases and the J segment 1 base; nucleotides outside the gene matches: 8. Looked up from germline, CDR1 is SNHLY and CDR2 is FYNNEI. The CDR3 spells CASREQGLGNTEAFF. CDR3 nucleotide sequence: TGTGCCAGCAGGGAACAGGGGTTGGGGAACACTGAAGCTTTCTTT. Using reference TRBV2 and TRBJ1-1 for the parts outside the CDR3, the full variable domain is EPEVTQTPSHQVTQMGQEVILRCVPISNHLYFYWYRQILGQKVEFLVSFYNNEISEKSEIFDDQFSVERPDGSNFTLKIRSTKLEDSAMYFCASREQGLGNTEAFFGQGTRLTVV.